Presented here are 12 T cell receptor beta chains from one specimen sequenced in a study of response to subunit inactivated influenza vaccine. MiXCR was run by TCRdb on the RT-PCR reads, yielding one entry per CDR3 protein. The sample consists of roughly 500,000 distinct CDR3 sequences, 20% to 25% of them appearing once. This sample also belongs to another study, concerning T cells expressing NK-cell markers. From that report: UMIs were included in TCR beta cDNA generated by 5'RACE template switching.

The sequenced sample was CD4+ T cells sorted from PBMCs, obtained roughly 12 days after vaccination. The source is a man aged 45-65 years who received an inactivated influenza vaccine.

V usage is TRBV6-5 and J usage is TRBJ2-6; TRBD1 agrees at 7 bases. This CDR3 is built from 16 residues. CDR1 and CDR2 (germline): MNHEY, SVGAGI. V shed 4 bases, J shed 2 bases, and the junction held 5 bases outside the gene matches. CDR3 amino acids: CASSFSRGPGANVLTF. The DNA for the CDR3 is TGTGCCAGCAGTTTCTCGAGGGGGCCTGGGGCCAACGTCCTGACTTTC.

This chain uses TRBV6-2 or TRBV6-3 with TRBJ2-2; 10 bases are a match to TRBD2. Trimming removed 0 bases from V and 4 bases from J; junction bases left unmatched: 11. The CDR3 consists of 19 residues. The germline V gene has CDR1 MNHEY and CDR2 SVGEGT. CDR3 DNA sequence: TGTGCCAGCAGTTACTCGGCTAGCGGGAGAATGTCGGGCACCGGGGAGCTGTTTTTT. Its protein product is CASSYSASGRMSGTGELFF.

This clonotype came up a few times. The chain couples TRBV5-1 to TRBJ1-3, with D perhaps matching TRBD1 (5 bases). CDR3 length: 15 amino acids. Germline V lookup: CDR1 SGHRS, CDR2 YFSETQ. Trimming took off 0 bases at V and 3 bases at J, with 10 bases between the two ends. CDR3 sequence: CASSLDGGGGNTIYF. The CDR3 DNA is TGCGCCAGCAGCTTGGATGGGGGAGGTGGAAACACCATATATTTT.

The chain is built from TRBV5-1 and TRBJ2-3; a weak D match, TRBD1 (6 bases). Germline CDR1 is SGHRS and CDR2 is YFSETQ. V lost 2 bases and J lost 3, with 10 bases in between. The length of the CDR3 is 14 residues. The CDR3 region is CASSFGQKTDTQYF. The CDR3 DNA is TGCGCCAGCAGCTTTGGACAGAAAACAGATACGCAGTATTTT. Complete variable domain (other parts from reference TRBV5-1 and TRBJ2-3): KAGVTQTPRYLIKTRGQQVTLSCSPISGHRSVSWYQQTPGQGLQFLFEYFSETQRNKGNFPGRFSGRQFSNSRSEMNVSTLELGDSALYLCASSFGQKTDTQYFGPGTRLTVL.

This clonotype was counted many times. The V and J genes are TRBV20-1 and TRBJ1-4; the D gene is possibly TRBD1 (6 bases). The CDR3 loop spans 17 amino acids. V shed 0 bases and J shed 0 bases, with 14 bases lying between them. Germline-derived CDR1 and CDR2 are DFQATT and SNEGSKA (reference sequence). The CDR3 DNA reads as TGCAGTGCTAGAGACCCCCCGGGGGCACCAACTAATGAAAAACTGTTTTTT. This codes for CSARDPPGAPTNEKLFF.

This chain links TRBV5-5 with TRBJ2-1, with 8 nucleotides matching TRBD2. V shed 4 bases and J 7 bases; nucleotides not matched to a gene: 7. The CDR3 covers 14 residues. The germline gives CDR1 SGHKS, CDR2 YYEKEE (reference sequence). The CDR3 nucleotides read TGTGCCAGCAGCCCGGGGGGGACGTCGAATGAGCAGTTCTTC. It codes for CASSPGGTSNEQFF.

This clonotype was seen more than once but under ten times. V is TRBV20-1 and J is TRBJ2-1, with D perhaps matching TRBD2 (6 bases). CDR3 length: 17 residues. CDR1 DFQATT and CDR2 SNEGSKA come from the germline V gene (reference sequence). Trimming pared 0 bases from V and 0 bases from J, leaving 15 bases between. CDR3 coding DNA: TGCAGTGCTAGAGATCCTAGCGCTCGGAGCTCCTACAATGAGCAGTTCTTC. Translating gives CSARDPSARSSYNEQFF.

The chain joins TRBV20-1 to TRBJ1-2; D might be TRBD1 (6 bases). V gave up 5 bases and J gave up 4 bases, with 11 bases separating them. The CDR3 totals 12 residues. Germline CDR1 DFQATT, CDR2 SNEGSKA (reference sequence). In nucleotides, the CDR3 is TGCAGTGCTCAAGACAGGAGCTATGGCTACACCTTC. Translated, it gives CSAQDRSYGYTF.

The chain uses TRBV24-1 and TRBJ1-2, with D perhaps matching TRBD1 (5 bases). CDR1 is KGHDR and CDR2 is SFDVKD in the germline V gene. The CDR3 is 14 residues long. The germline V and J ends were trimmed by 4 bases and 2 bases, with 10 bases remaining between them. The CDR3 region is CATSEGVLNYGYTF. The CDR3 nucleotides are TGTGCCACCAGTGAAGGGGTCTTAAACTATGGCTACACCTTC.

Of note for this clonotype: A read error may explain this, as a much larger clone is one base away. The CDR3 coding sequence is TGTGCCAGCAGATTCGGACTGATGGAGCAGTACTTC. Protein product: CASRFGLMEQYF. The chain has TRBV12-3 or TRBV12-4 and TRBJ2-7, with D possibly being TRBD2 (5 bases). The CDR3 is made up of 12 amino acids. Between the trimmed V and J ends, which lost 6 bases and 7 bases, there was a span of 13 bases.

The chain recombines TRBV29-1 with TRBJ2-7; 8 bases fit TRBD1. In germline, CDR1 is SQVTM, CDR2 ANQGSEA. V lost 4 bases, J lost 3 bases, and 2 bases stayed unmatched. The CDR3 extends over 12 amino acids. CDR3 coding DNA: TGCAGCGTTGGAACAGGGGGCTACGAGCAGTACTTC. It specifies CSVGTGGYEQYF.

This clonotype was seen more than once but under ten times. In DNA, the CDR3 is TGTGCCAGCAGCCGGGACAGGGAAGAGACCCAGTACTTC. As protein: CASSRDREETQYF. This rearrangement joins TRBV11-1 to TRBJ2-5, with 9 bases identical to TRBD1. Trimming cost V 5 bases and J 3 bases; bases outside gene matches: 1. The CDR3 length is 13 residues. The V gene's germline CDR1 is SGHAT and CDR2 FQDESV (reference sequence).